This T cell receptor beta chain was recovered during a study of CXCR3-negative and CXCR3-positive naive CD8 T cells. The study's findings and limits: The study inferred TCR strength from TRB CDR3 properties and found comparable surface CD5 between naive subsets. CXCR3-positive naive cells carried more hydrophobic TRB CDR3s than CXCR3-negative naive cells did.

Triplicate sorts, 300,000 cells apiece, were made for each CD8+ T cell subset. Naivety in CD8+ T cells corresponded to a CD45RO-CCR7+CD27+CD95- phenotype. UMI labels and 5' RACE were used to prepare the TRB cDNA libraries. After re-calling the 5' RACE reads, TCRdb lists one entry per CDR3 protein, DNA absent. The ten top clones account for about 1.8%, within a sample of about 7,400 distinct CDR3 sequences. Details on this clonotype: What it binds is unknown.

Per germline, CDR1 SEHNR and CDR2 FQNEAQ (reference sequence). The CDR3 loop spans 14 amino acids. This receptor was obtained from a human donor in good health. Some clones in this sample may be carry-over from other donors' samples. Sequenced: naive CXCR3- CD8+ T cells from blood. As for subset: CD45RO-CCR7+CD27+CD95- naive CD8+ T cells lacking CXCR3 (TNR3-). The chain uses TRBV7-9 and TRBJ2-3; TCRdb returns TRBD1, unconfirmable since there is no DNA. The CDR3 is CASSFDRGGDTQYF.